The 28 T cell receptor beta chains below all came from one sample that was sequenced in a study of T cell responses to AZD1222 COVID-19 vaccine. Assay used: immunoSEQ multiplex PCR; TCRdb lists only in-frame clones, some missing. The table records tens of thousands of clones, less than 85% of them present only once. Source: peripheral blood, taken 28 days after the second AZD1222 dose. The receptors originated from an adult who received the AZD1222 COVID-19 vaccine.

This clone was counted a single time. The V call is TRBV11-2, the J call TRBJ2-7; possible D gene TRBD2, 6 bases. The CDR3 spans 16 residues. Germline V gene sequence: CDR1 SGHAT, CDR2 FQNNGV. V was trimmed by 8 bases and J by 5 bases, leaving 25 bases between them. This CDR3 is CASGPGTWDRSHEQYF. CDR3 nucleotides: TGTGCCAGCGGGCCCGGGACTTGGGATAGGTCCCACGAGCAGTACTTC.

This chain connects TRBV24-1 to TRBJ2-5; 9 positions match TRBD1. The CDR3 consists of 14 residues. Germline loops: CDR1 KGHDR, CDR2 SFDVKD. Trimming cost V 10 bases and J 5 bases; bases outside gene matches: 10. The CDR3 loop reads CATNPGQGWETQYF. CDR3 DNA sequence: TGTGCCACAAATCCGGGACAGGGTTGGGAGACCCAGTACTTC.

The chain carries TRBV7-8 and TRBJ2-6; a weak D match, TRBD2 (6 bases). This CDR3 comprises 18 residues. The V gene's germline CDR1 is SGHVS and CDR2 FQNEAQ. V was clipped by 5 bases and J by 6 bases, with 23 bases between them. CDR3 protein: CASSKSAEGHPMANVLTF. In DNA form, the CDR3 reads TGTGCCAGCAGCAAATCGGCGGAGGGGCATCCCATGGCCAACGTCCTGACTTTC.

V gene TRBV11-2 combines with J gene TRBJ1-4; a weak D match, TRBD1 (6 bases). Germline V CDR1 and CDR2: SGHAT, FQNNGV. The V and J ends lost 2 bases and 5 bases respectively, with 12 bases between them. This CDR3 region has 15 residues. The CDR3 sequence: CASSLSAQGNEKLFF. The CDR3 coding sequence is TGTGCCAGCAGCTTATCGGCACAGGGAAATGAAAAACTGTTTTTT.

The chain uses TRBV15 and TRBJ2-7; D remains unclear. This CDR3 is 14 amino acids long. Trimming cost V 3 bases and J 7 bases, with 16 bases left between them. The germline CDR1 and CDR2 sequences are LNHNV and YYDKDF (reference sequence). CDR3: CATSRGHSWGEQYF. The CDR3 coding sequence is TGTGCCACCAGCAGGGGCCATAGTTGGGGAGAGCAGTACTTC.

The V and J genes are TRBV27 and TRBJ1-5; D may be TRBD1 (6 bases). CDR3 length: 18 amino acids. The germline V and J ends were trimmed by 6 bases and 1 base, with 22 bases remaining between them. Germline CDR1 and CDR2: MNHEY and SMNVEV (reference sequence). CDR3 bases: TGTGCCAGCAGCCTTTCCTGGGGGGGGGCGGTGAGCAATCAGCCCCAGCATTTT. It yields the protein CASSLSWGGAVSNQPQHF.

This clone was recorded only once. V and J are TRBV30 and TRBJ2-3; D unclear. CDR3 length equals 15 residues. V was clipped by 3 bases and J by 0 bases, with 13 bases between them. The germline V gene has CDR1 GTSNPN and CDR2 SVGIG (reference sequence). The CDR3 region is CAWSRGAFSTDTQYF. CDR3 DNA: TGTGCCTGGAGCCGCGGAGCCTTTAGCACAGATACGCAGTATTTT.

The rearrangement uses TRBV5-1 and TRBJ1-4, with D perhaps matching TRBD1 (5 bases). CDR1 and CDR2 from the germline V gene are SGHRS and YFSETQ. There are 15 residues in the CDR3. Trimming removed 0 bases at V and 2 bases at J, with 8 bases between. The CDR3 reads CASSLEGATNEKLFF. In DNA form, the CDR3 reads TGCGCCAGCAGCTTGGAAGGGGCTACTAATGAAAAACTGTTTTTT.

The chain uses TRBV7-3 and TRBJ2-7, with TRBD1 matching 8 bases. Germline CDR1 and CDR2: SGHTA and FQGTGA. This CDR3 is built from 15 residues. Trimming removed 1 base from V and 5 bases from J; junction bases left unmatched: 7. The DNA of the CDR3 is TGTGCCAGCAGCTTAAACGGTGACAGGGGTGACGAGCAGTACTTC. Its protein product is CASSLNGDRGDEQYF.

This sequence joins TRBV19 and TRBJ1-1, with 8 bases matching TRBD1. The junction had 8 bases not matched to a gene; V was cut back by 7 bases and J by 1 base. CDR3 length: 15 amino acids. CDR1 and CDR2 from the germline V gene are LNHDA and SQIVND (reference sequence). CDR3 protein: CASISRGQANTEAFF. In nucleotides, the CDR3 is TGTGCCAGTATCAGTAGGGGACAGGCGAACACTGAAGCTTTCTTT. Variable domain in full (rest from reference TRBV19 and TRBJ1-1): DGGITQSPKYLFRKEGQNVTLSCEQNLNHDAMYWYRQDPGQGLRLIYYSQIVNDFQKGDIAEGYSVSREKKESFPLTVTSAQKNPTAFYLCASISRGQANTEAFFGQGTRLTVV.

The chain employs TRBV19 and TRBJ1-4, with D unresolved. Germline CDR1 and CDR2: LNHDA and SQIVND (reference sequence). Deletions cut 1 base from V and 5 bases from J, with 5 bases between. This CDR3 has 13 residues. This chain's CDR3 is CASSIVQNEKLFF. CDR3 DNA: TGTGCCAGTAGTATAGTACAGAATGAAAAACTGTTTTTT. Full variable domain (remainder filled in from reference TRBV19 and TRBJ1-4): DGGITQSPKYLFRKEGQNVTLSCEQNLNHDAMYWYRQDPGQGLRLIYYSQIVNDFQKGDIAEGYSVSREKKESFPLTVTSAQKNPTAFYLCASSIVQNEKLFFGSGTQLSVL.

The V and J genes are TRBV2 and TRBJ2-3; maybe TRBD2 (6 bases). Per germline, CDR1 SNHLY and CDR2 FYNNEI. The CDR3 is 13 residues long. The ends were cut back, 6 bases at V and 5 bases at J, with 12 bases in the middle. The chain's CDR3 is CASSLAGRDTQYF. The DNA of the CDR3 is TGTGCCAGCAGCCTGGCGGGGAGAGATACGCAGTATTTT.

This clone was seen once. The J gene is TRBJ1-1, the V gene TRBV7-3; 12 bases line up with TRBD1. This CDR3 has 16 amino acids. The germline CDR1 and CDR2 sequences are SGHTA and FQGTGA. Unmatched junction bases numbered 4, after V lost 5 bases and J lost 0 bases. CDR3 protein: CASSPGQGALNTEAFF. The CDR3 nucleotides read TGTGCCAGCAGCCCGGGACAGGGGGCTTTGAACACTGAAGCTTTCTTT. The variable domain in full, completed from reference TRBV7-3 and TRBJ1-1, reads GAGVSQTPSNKVTEKGKYVELRCDPISGHTALYWYRQSLGQGPEFLIYFQGTGAADDSGLPNDRFFAVRPEGSVSTLKIQRTERGDSAVYLCASSPGQGALNTEAFFGQGTRLTVV.

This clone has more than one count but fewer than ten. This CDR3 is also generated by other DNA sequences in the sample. CDR3 in amino acids: CASSSLAGVTGELFF. In DNA form, the CDR3 reads TGTGCCAGCAGTTCACTAGCGGGAGTCACCGGGGAGCTGTTTTTT. The J gene is TRBJ2-2, the V gene TRBV27; 11 bases are a match to TRBD2. Germline CDR1 MNHEY, CDR2 SMNVEV (reference sequence). This CDR3 has 15 residues. The V gene end was trimmed by 4 bases and the J gene end by 4 bases; junction bases not matched to a gene: 2.

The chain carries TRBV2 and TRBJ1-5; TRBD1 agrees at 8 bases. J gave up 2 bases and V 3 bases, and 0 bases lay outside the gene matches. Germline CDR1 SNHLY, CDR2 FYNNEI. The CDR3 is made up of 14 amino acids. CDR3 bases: TGTGCCAGCAGTGAGACAGGGGGCAATCAGCCCCAGCATTTT. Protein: CASSETGGNQPQHF.

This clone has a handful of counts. DNA of the CDR3: TGTGCCAGCGAGGTGAGCTACAATGAGCAGTTCTTC. This encodes CASEVSYNEQFF. The chain uses TRBV2 and TRBJ2-1; D not certain. This CDR3 spans 12 amino acids. Trimming shortened V by 8 bases and J by 3 bases, and 8 bases separated the two germline ends. Germline V gives CDR1 SNHLY, CDR2 FYNNEI.

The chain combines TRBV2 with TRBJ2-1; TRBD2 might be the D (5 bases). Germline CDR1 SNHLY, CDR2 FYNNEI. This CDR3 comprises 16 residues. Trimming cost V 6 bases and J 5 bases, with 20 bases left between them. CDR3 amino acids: CASSPSSGGDHNEQFF. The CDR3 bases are TGTGCCAGCAGCCCCTCGAGCGGAGGAGACCACAATGAGCAGTTCTTC.

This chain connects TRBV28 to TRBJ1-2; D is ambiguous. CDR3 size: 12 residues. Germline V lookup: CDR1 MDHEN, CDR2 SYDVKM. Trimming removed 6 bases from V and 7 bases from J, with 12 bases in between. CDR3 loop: CASRGQQFGYTF. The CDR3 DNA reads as TGTGCCAGCAGGGGTCAACAATTTGGCTACACCTTC.

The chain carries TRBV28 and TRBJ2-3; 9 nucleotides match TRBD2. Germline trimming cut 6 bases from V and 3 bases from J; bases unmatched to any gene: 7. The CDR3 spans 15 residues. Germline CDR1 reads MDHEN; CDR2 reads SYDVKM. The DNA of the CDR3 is TGTGCCAGCAGCTGGCGGGAGGGCGGGACAGATACGCAGTATTTT. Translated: CASSWREGGTDTQYF.

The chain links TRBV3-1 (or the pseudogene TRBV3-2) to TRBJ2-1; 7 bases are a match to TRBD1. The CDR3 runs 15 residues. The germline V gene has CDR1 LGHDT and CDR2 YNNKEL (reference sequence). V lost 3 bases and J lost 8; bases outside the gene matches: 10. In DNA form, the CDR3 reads TGTGCCAGCAGCCAGAACAGACAGGGTGGCCATGAGCAGTTCTTC. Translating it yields CASSQNRQGGHEQFF.

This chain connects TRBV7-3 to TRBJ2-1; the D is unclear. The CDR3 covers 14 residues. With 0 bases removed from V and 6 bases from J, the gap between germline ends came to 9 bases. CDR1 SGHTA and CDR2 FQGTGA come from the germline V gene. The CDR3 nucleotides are TGTGCCAGCAGCTTAACGGGATACCCCAATGAGCAGTTCTTC. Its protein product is CASSLTGYPNEQFF.

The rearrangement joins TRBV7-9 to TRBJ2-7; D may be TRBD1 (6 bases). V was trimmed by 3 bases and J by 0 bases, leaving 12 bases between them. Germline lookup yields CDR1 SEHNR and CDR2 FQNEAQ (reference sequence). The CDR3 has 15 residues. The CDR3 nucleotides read TGTGCCAGCAGCTTTGGACAGCTCGTCTCCTACGAGCAGTACTTC. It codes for CASSFGQLVSYEQYF. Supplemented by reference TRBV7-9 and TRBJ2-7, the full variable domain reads DTGVSQNPRHKITKRGQNVTFRCDPISEHNRLYWYRQTLGQGPEFLTYFQNEAQLEKSRLLSDRFSAERPKGSFSTLEIQRTEQGDSAMYLCASSFGQLVSYEQYFGPGTRLTVT.

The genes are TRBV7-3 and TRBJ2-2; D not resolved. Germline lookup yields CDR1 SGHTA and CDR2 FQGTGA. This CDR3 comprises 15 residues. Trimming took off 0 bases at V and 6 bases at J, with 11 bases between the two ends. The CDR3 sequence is CASSLTNVRSGELFF. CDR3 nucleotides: TGTGCCAGCAGCTTAACAAACGTGAGGTCCGGGGAGCTGTTTTTT. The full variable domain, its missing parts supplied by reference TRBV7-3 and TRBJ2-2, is GAGVSQTPSNKVTEKGKYVELRCDPISGHTALYWYRQSLGQGPEFLIYFQGTGAADDSGLPNDRFFAVRPEGSVSTLKIQRTERGDSAVYLCASSLTNVRSGELFFGEGSRLTVL.

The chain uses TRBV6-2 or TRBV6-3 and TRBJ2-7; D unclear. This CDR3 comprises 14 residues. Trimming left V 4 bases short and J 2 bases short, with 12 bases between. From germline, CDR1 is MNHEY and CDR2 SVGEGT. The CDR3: CASSFSAPTYEQYF. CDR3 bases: TGTGCCAGCAGTTTCTCGGCGCCGACCTACGAGCAGTACTTC.

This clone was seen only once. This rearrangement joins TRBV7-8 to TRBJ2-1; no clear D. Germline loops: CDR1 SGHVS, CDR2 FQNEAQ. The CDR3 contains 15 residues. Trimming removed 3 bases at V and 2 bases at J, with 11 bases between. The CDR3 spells CASSLASSAYNEQFF. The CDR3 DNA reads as TGTGCCAGCAGCTTGGCAAGCTCGGCCTACAATGAGCAGTTCTTC.

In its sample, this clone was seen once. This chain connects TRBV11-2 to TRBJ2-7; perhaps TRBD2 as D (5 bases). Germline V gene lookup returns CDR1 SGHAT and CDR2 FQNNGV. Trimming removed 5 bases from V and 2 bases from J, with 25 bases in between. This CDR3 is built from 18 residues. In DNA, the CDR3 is TGTGCCAGCAGCCCGGTGGGAAGGGAGCGAGGGAACCCCTACGAGCAGTACTTC. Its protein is CASSPVGRERGNPYEQYF.

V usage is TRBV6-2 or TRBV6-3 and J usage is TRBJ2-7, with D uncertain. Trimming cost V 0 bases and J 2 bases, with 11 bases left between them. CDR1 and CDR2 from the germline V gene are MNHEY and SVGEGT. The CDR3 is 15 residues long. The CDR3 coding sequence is TGTGCCAGCAGTTACTCGAGGCTCCTTACCTACGAGCAGTACTTC. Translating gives CASSYSRLLTYEQYF.

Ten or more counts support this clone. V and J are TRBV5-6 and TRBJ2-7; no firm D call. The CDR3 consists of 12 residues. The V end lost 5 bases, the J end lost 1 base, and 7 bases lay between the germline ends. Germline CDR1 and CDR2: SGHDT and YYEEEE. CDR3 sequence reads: CASSSTSYEQYF. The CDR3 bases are TGTGCCAGCAGTTCTACATCCTACGAGCAGTACTTC.